The next 18 T cell receptor beta chains were all read from a single sample in a study of T cells after yellow fever vaccination. One entry per CDR3 protein results from TCRdb running MiXCR on the 5' RACE reads. The top ten hold 15% to 20% of the sample, which has some 320,000 distinct CDR3 sequences, around 4.5% seen once. This sample comprised PBMCs, obtained 15 days after the yellow fever booster vaccination. Receptors were obtained from a man aged 18 to 29 who received the YFV17D yellow fever vaccine.

This clonotype was counted many times. The chain links TRBV6-6 to TRBJ1-4; a weak D match, TRBD1 (5 bases). The V end was cut by 7 bases, the J end by 11 bases, with 20 bases between. Germline V gene sequence: CDR1 MNHNY, CDR2 SVGAGI (reference sequence). The CDR3 contains 14 residues. Here the CDR3 reads CASTTSWGEVKLFF. CDR3 coding DNA: TGTGCCAGCACCACCAGTTGGGGGGAGGTCAAACTGTTTTTT.

This clonotype was detected ten times or more. V is TRBV9 and J is TRBJ2-5; 8 positions agree with TRBD1. The germline V gene encodes CDR1 SGDLS and CDR2 YYNGEE. The CDR3 consists of 14 residues. J gave up 5 bases and V 3 bases, and 6 bases lay outside the gene matches. The CDR3 region has the DNA TGTGCCAGCAGCGCCGACAGGGGCCGGGAGACCCAGTACTTC. It specifies CASSADRGRETQYF.

This clonotype was counted ten times or more. This chain joins TRBV6-1 and TRBJ2-1; 10 bases are shared with TRBD1. V trimming: 5 bases; J trimming: 9 bases; junction bases outside the gene matches: 13. Germline V gene data show CDR1 as MNHNS and CDR2 as SASEGT. The CDR3 length is 16 residues. The CDR3 spells CASSPGMGDRGREQFF. CDR3 bases: TGTGCCAGCAGTCCAGGGATGGGGGACAGGGGCCGTGAGCAGTTCTTC.

This clonotype was observed a few times. The chain is built from TRBV30 and TRBJ1-5; TRBD1 is a possible D gene (5 bases). This CDR3 is 13 amino acids long. CDR1 and CDR2 (germline): GTSNPN, SVGIG (reference sequence). V shed 2 bases and J shed 3 bases, with 8 bases lying between them. DNA for the CDR3: TGTGCCTGGAGTCCGGGGCCCAATCAGCCCCAGCATTTT. Its protein product is CAWSPGPNQPQHF.

This clonotype was found many times. This chain connects TRBV7-9 to TRBJ2-7; 8 nucleotides match TRBD1. From germline, CDR1 is SEHNR and CDR2 FQNEAQ (reference sequence). There are 16 residues in the CDR3. V dropped 5 bases and J dropped 5; count of bases not matched to a gene: 14. The chain's CDR3 is CASSQRGQGKFHEQYF. The CDR3 nucleotides read TGTGCCAGCAGCCAGCGCGGACAGGGCAAGTTCCACGAGCAGTACTTC.

This clonotype was observed at least ten times. The chain joins TRBV6-1 to TRBJ2-7; D is perhaps TRBD2 (5 bases). The CDR3 runs 14 residues. The V end lost 5 bases, the J end lost 7 bases, and 18 bases lay between the germline ends. CDR1 MNHNS and CDR2 SASEGT come from the germline V gene. As DNA, the CDR3 is TGTGCCAGCAGTACCTTCGACTCCGGGGAAGAGCAGTACGTC. Translating it yields CASSTFDSGEEQYV.

This clonotype was recorded at least ten times. This chain joins TRBV7-9 and TRBJ2-7, with D uncertain. CDR1 SEHNR and CDR2 FQNEAQ come from the germline V gene (reference sequence). CDR3 size: 17 residues. V was pared by 4 bases and J by 0 bases, with 19 bases between. The CDR3 reads CASSSSVRSRSSYEQYF. CDR3 nucleotides: TGTGCCAGCAGCTCATCAGTCAGGTCCCGAAGCTCCTACGAGCAGTACTTC.

V and J are TRBV30 and TRBJ1-2; no clear D gene. In germline, CDR1 is GTSNPN, CDR2 SVGIG (reference sequence). Trimming removed 0 bases from V and 7 bases from J, with 12 bases in between. The CDR3 consists of 13 residues. The CDR3 DNA reads as TGTGCCTGGAGTGTAACCCTGGACGGTGGCTACACCTTC. Protein product: CAWSVTLDGGYTF. The whole variable domain, remainder taken from reference TRBV30 and TRBJ1-2, is SQTIHQWPATLVQPVGSPLSLECTVEGTSNPNLYWYRQAAGRGLQLLFYSVGIGQISSEVPQNLSASRPQDRQFILSSKKLLLSDSGFYLCAWSVTLDGGYTFGSGTRLTVV.

This clonotype was seen a few times. The gene calls are TRBV7-2 and TRBJ2-5, with D perhaps matching TRBD2 (6 bases). This CDR3 comprises 15 residues. V lost 7 bases, J lost 2 bases, and 17 bases lay in between. CDR1 is SGHTA and CDR2 is FQGNSA in the germline V gene. The CDR3 nucleotides read TGTGCCAGCACCGGAGGGTGGGGGAGGCAAGAGACCCAGTACTTC. It yields the protein CASTGGWGRQETQYF.

The rearrangement joins TRBV2 to TRBJ2-3, with 8 bases matching TRBD1. Germline V gives CDR1 SNHLY, CDR2 FYNNEI. CDR3 length equals 14 residues. Germline trimming cut 6 bases from V and 1 base from J; bases unmatched to any gene: 3. The CDR3 nucleotides are TGTGCCAGCAGGTCACAGGGGGGCACAGATACGCAGTATTTT. It encodes CASRSQGGTDTQYF.

This clonotype occurred a few times. The V gene is TRBV5-1, the J gene TRBJ1-2; possibly TRBD1 for D (5 bases). Germline loops: CDR1 SGHRS, CDR2 YFSETQ. Trimming removed 5 bases at V and 4 bases at J, with 15 bases between. CDR3 length: 14 residues. The CDR3 sequence: CASSSFGTGYGYTF. For the CDR3, the DNA is TGCGCCAGCAGTTCGTTTGGAACAGGCTATGGCTACACCTTC.

This chain links TRBV12-3 or TRBV12-4 with TRBJ1-6, with no clear D. The CDR3 covers 16 residues. Trimming shortened V by 5 bases and J by 6 bases, and 17 bases separated the two germline ends. CDR3 region: CASSPNQGVGNSPLHF. CDR3 in DNA: TGTGCCAGCAGTCCCAATCAAGGAGTCGGTAATTCACCCCTCCACTTT.

This sequence joins TRBV25-1 and TRBJ1-4, with D tentatively TRBD1 (5 bases). Germline V lookup: CDR1 MGHDK, CDR2 SYGVNS. This CDR3 spans 15 amino acids. V lost 0 bases and J 5 bases, leaving 10 bases between the germline ends. CDR3 nucleotide sequence: TGTGCCAGCAGTGAATACGAGGGGTGGAATGAAAAACTGTTTTTT. This codes for CASSEYEGWNEKLFF.

This chain connects TRBV28 to TRBJ1-1; no firm D call. The V gene lost 5 bases and the J gene lost 3 bases, with 16 bases spanning the gap. The CDR3 contains 15 residues. Germline values: CDR1 MDHEN, CDR2 SYDVKM. The CDR3 DNA reads TGTGCCAGCAGTCCCACCTCCGCGAGGCACACTGAAGCTTTCTTT. Translating gives CASSPTSARHTEAFF. The full variable domain, with the rest looked up from reference TRBV28 and TRBJ1-1, is DVKVTQSSRYLVKRTGEKVFLECVQDMDHENMFWYRQDPGLGLRLIYFSYDVKMKEKGDIPEGYSVSREKKERFSLILESASTNQTSMYLCASSPTSARHTEAFFGQGTRLTVV.

V is TRBV19 and J is TRBJ2-7; tentatively, D is TRBD1 (7 bases). This CDR3 has 14 residues. V lost 4 bases to trimming and J lost 2 bases, with 12 bases between them. Germline assignment: CDR1 LNHDA and CDR2 SQIVND (reference sequence). CDR3 sequence reads: CASSSGTATYEQYF. The CDR3 DNA is TGTGCCAGTAGTAGCGGGACAGCAACCTACGAGCAGTACTTC.

This clonotype was recorded at least ten times. The chain combines TRBV6-5 with TRBJ1-1, with D hard to call. With 7 bases removed from V and 1 base from J, the gap between germline ends came to 4 bases. The germline V gene encodes CDR1 MNHEY and CDR2 SVGAGI. The CDR3 has 11 residues. The CDR3 region is CASTQNTEAFF. The CDR3 nucleotides are TGTGCCAGCACTCAGAACACTGAAGCTTTCTTT.

This clonotype showed up just a few times. The V and J genes are TRBV20-1 and TRBJ2-7; 11 positions agree with TRBD2. This CDR3 is 14 amino acids long. J was trimmed by 3 bases and V by 6 bases; bases with no gene match: 7. Per germline, CDR1 DFQATT and CDR2 SNEGSKA (reference sequence). CDR3 in amino acids: CSAKSGTSGYEQYF. DNA of the CDR3: TGCAGTGCCAAATCCGGGACTAGCGGCTACGAGCAGTACTTC.

This clonotype was recorded many times. The chain joins TRBV27 to TRBJ1-2; 8 bases fit TRBD1. V gave up 5 bases and J gave up 8 bases; unmatched junction bases: 10. Germline V CDR1 and CDR2: MNHEY, SMNVEV (reference sequence). The CDR3 sequence is 14 residues long. In DNA form, the CDR3 reads TGTGCCAGCAGTGACCAAACAGGGGGAAGGGGCTACACCTTC. It is translated as CASSDQTGGRGYTF.